The T cell receptor beta chain under discussion was sequenced for a study of T cell repertoires in cytomegalovirus infection. This CDR3 comprises 14 residues. Trimming at V came to 4 bases and at J to 4 bases, leaving 5 bases not matched to a gene. Germline values: CDR1 SGHTA, CDR2 FQGNSA. Each CDR3 protein is one row after TCRdb ran MiXCR on the reads. The repertoire holds roughly 570,000 distinct CDR3 sequences, roughly 43% seen once, with 48% in the top ten. This clonotype occurred a few times. Its antigen is still unknown. The rearrangement joins TRBV7-2 to TRBJ1-1; 8 bases are a match to TRBD1. The sample was cultured PBMCs, taken from culture after CMV antigen stimulation. This sequence originates from a human donor in good health (CMV status not recorded). Some clones in this sample may be carry-over from other donors' samples. The CDR3 DNA reads as TGTGCCAGCAGCTGGAGACAGGGGTTCACTGAAGCTTTCTTT. It yields the protein CASSWRQGFTEAFF.